Reported below is one T cell receptor beta chain. These data are taken from a study of response to subunit inactivated influenza vaccine. TCRdb reprocessed the RT-PCR reads via MiXCR and lists one record per CDR3 protein. The data show around 570,000 distinct CDR3 sequences, with approximately 10% seen just once and 11% held by the top ten. This CDR3 has 18 residues. After removal of 4 bases from V and 1 base from J, the junction contained 13 bases not matched to a gene. CDR1 is LGHDT, CDR2 YNNKEL, per germline (reference sequence). These data were also filed under a second study, of T cells expressing NK-cell markers. That paper states: As the method of synthesis, 5'RACE template switching with UMIs yielded TCR beta cDNA. Among the experiments, several used an anti-gamma-delta TCR antibody to restrict sorting to alpha-beta TCR T cells. As a fraction of CD8+ T cells, dominant NKG2C+ clonotypes reached roughly 1.0-7.0% in more than five donors. In several donors, dominant clonotypes made up 28.3-60.1% of CD3+CD56-NKG2C+ cells.

Sequencing used PBMCs from blood, obtained on the day of vaccination. The receptor was derived from a man between 45 and 60 years old who received an inactivated influenza vaccine. The V and J genes are TRBV3-1 and TRBJ2-7, with TRBD1 matching 10 bases. The CDR3 loop is CASSRQGARAGTSYEQYF. The CDR3 DNA is TGTGCCAGCAGCCGACAGGGGGCTCGAGCGGGAACGTCCTACGAGCAGTACTTC.